Below, 21 T cell receptor beta chains from the same sample are listed, as sequenced in a study of cytomegalovirus exposure and HLA in healthy donors. Both 60 Vbeta primers and 13 Jbeta primers went into the PCR. The method was immunoSEQ multiplex PCR; TCRdb's version includes in-frame clones alone and lacks a portion of them. The data contain over 200,000 clones, approximately 84% of them singletons. The sequenced sample consisted of PBMCs. All receptors derive from a middle-aged woman in good health and CMV-seronegative.

The genes are TRBV5-6 and TRBJ1-2; TRBD1 agrees at 7 bases. V was pared by 2 bases and J by 3 bases, with 13 bases of the junction left unmatched. Germline CDR1 SGHDT, CDR2 YYEEEE. This CDR3 is 17 amino acids long. The CDR3 DNA reads as TGTGCCAGCAGCTTAATCAATCGACAGGGTGAAGACTATGGCTACACCTTC. It is translated as CASSLINRQGEDYGYTF.

The rearrangement joins TRBV11-2 to TRBJ2-5; 9 nucleotides agree with TRBD2. The DNA end favors TRBJ2-7, so the J call may be wrong. The germline gives CDR1 SGHAT, CDR2 FQNNGV. The CDR3 is 14 residues long. The DNA for the CDR3 is TGTGCCAGCAGCTTAGGGACTAGCGACTACGAGCAGTACTTC. Protein sequence: CASSLGTSDYEQYF.

This rearrangement joins TRBV2 to TRBJ2-1; 11 bases map to TRBD2. This CDR3 region has 15 residues. Trimming at V came to 6 bases and at J to 6 bases, leaving 7 bases not matched to a gene. Germline-derived CDR1 and CDR2 are SNHLY and FYNNEI. The CDR3 DNA follows: TGTGCCAGCAGAAAACTAGCGGGGGACTTCAATGAGCAGTTCTTC. It yields the protein CASRKLAGDFNEQFF.

The rearrangement uses TRBV9 and TRBJ1-1, with 7 bases aligning to TRBD1. Germline CDR1 is SGDLS and CDR2 is YYNGEE. Germline trimming cut 3 bases from V and 6 bases from J; bases unmatched to any gene: 11. There are 15 residues in the CDR3. Here the CDR3 reads CASSDKLQTGAEAFF. The CDR3, as DNA: TGTGCCAGCAGCGACAAGCTCCAAACAGGGGCTGAAGCTTTCTTT.

The rearrangement joins TRBV27 to TRBJ2-7; the match to TRBD2 covers 9 bases. The CDR3 length is 19 residues. Looked up from germline, CDR1 is MNHEY and CDR2 is SMNVEV (reference sequence). V shed 1 base, J shed 4 bases, and the junction held 17 bases outside the gene matches. The CDR3 spells CASSLFGDGVRGGAYEQYF. CDR3 coding DNA: TGTGCCAGCAGTTTATTCGGGGATGGGGTGCGCGGGGGGGCGTACGAGCAGTACTTC.

The chain carries TRBV9 and TRBJ1-2; no clear D gene. The CDR3 consists of 13 residues. Germline V lookup: CDR1 SGDLS, CDR2 YYNGEE. Trimming removed 0 bases from V and 4 bases from J, with 7 bases in between. The CDR3 nucleotides are TGTGCCAGCAGCGTAGGTAGCAGCTATGGCTACACCTTC. Its translation: CASSVGSSYGYTF.

The J gene is TRBJ1-6, the V gene TRBV4-2; 8 nucleotides align to TRBD1. The trim removed 5 bases at V and 5 bases at J, leaving 5 bases unmatched. This CDR3 is 15 amino acids long. The germline V gene has CDR1 LGHNA and CDR2 YNFKEQ. This CDR3 reads CASSRLGQDNSPLHF. DNA for the CDR3: TGTGCCAGCAGCAGACTGGGACAGGATAATTCACCCCTCCACTTT.

The V and J genes are TRBV7-8 and TRBJ1-4; 7 bases are shared with TRBD1. This CDR3 contains 14 residues. V lost 2 bases to trimming and J lost 6 bases; unmatched junction nucleotides: 3. Germline V lookup: CDR1 SGHVS, CDR2 FQNEAQ. This CDR3 is CASSLFRGDEKLFF. In DNA, the CDR3 is TGTGCCAGCAGCTTATTCAGGGGGGATGAAAAACTGTTTTTT.

CDR3 nucleotides: TGTGCCAGCAGCTTTTGGAGAGACAGGGGCACTGAAGCTTTCTTT. The encoded protein is CASSFWRDRGTEAFF. This chain uses TRBV7-9 with TRBJ1-1; TRBD1 matches at 8 bases. This CDR3 region has 15 residues. Germline CDR1 and CDR2: SEHNR and FQNEAQ (reference sequence). V shed 3 bases and J 4 bases; nucleotides not matched to a gene: 7.

The chain recombines TRBV4-1 with TRBJ2-5; 7 bases are a match to TRBD1. The DNA end is a closer match to TRBJ2-7, so the J assignment may be wrong. The CDR3 runs 14 residues. The germline V gene encodes CDR1 MGHRA and CDR2 YSYEKL. This CDR3 reads CASSPGTANYEQYF. CDR3 nucleotide sequence: TGCGCCTCTTCTCCCGGGACAGCTAACTACGAGCAGTACTTC.

The chain is built from TRBV6-5 and TRBJ2-7; D remains ambiguous. The germline V gene has CDR1 MNHEY and CDR2 SVGAGI. The CDR3 totals 15 residues. Trimming shortened V by 0 bases and J by 0 bases, and 9 bases separated the two germline ends. CDR3 amino acids: CASSYSAGSSYEQYF. The CDR3 DNA reads TGTGCCAGCAGTTACTCGGCCGGGTCCTCCTACGAGCAGTACTTC.

The V call is TRBV7-9, the J call TRBJ1-2; D not resolved. Trimming took 2 bases from V and 5 from J, leaving 6 bases between them. The CDR3 loop spans 12 amino acids. Germline CDR1 SEHNR, CDR2 FQNEAQ (reference sequence). CDR3 bases: TGTGCCAGCAGCTTATATACATATGGCTACACCTTC. Its protein product is CASSLYTYGYTF.

J is TRBJ2-7 and V is TRBV6-1; TRBD2 aligns across 7 bases. Germline trimming cut 5 bases from V and 3 bases from J; bases unmatched to any gene: 4. Germline V gives CDR1 MNHNS, CDR2 SASEGT. There are 13 residues in the CDR3. Here the CDR3 DNA reads TGTGCCAGCAGTTCGGGAGGCGTCTACGAGCAGTACTTC. This sequence encodes CASSSGGVYEQYF.

V usage is TRBV5-4 and J usage is TRBJ1-1; D may be TRBD1 (5 bases). The V gene lost 4 bases and the J gene lost 4 bases, with 14 bases spanning the gap. Germline V gives CDR1 SGHNT, CDR2 YYREEE (reference sequence). The CDR3 is 14 residues long. CDR3 region: CASSIQQAGTEAFF. CDR3 nucleotides: TGTGCCAGCAGCATCCAACAGGCAGGCACTGAAGCTTTCTTT.

The chain joins TRBV13 to TRBJ2-6, with TRBD1 identical over 7 bases. Germline V lookup: CDR1 PRHDT, CDR2 FYEKMQ (reference sequence). This CDR3 has 16 amino acids. Trimming took 2 bases from V and 4 from J; bases not matched to a gene: 5. The CDR3 spells CASSLRGGWGANVLTF. CDR3 coding DNA: TGTGCCAGCAGCTTACGAGGGGGCTGGGGGGCCAACGTCCTGACTTTC. Using reference TRBV13 and TRBJ2-6 for the parts outside the CDR3, the full variable domain is AAGVIQSPRHLIKEKRETATLKCYPIPRHDTVYWYQQGPGQDPQFLISFYEKMQSDKGSIPDRFSAQQFSDYHSELNMSSLELGDSALYFCASSLRGGWGANVLTFGAGSRLTVL.

This clone was counted once. The V and J genes are TRBV9 and TRBJ2-3; 7 bases line up with TRBD1. Trimming took 3 bases from V and 0 from J; bases not matched to a gene: 10. Looked up from germline, CDR1 is SGDLS and CDR2 is YYNGEE. This CDR3 spans 17 amino acids. CDR3 protein: CASSAATGVASTDTQYF. The CDR3 nucleotides are TGTGCCAGCAGCGCCGCTACAGGGGTAGCTAGCACAGATACGCAGTATTTT.

This clone has more than one count but fewer than ten. The chain is built from TRBV12-5 and TRBJ1-1; D uncertain. The V end was cut by 6 bases, the J end by 2 bases, with 19 bases between. The CDR3 has 16 amino acids. CDR1 LGHNT and CDR2 FRNRAP come from the germline V gene. CDR3 bases: TGTGCTAGTGGCCTTACCCTTTCCGGGAGTAACACTGAAGCTTTCTTT. Protein product: CASGLTLSGSNTEAFF.

The chain uses TRBV12-5 and TRBJ1-1; D is undetermined. V lost 6 bases, J lost 6 bases, and 14 bases lay in between. The CDR3 contains 13 residues. CDR1 LGHNT and CDR2 FRNRAP come from the germline V gene. The CDR3 sequence is CASGPLLLSEAFF. The DNA of the CDR3 is TGTGCTAGTGGACCTCTTCTCCTATCTGAAGCTTTCTTT.

This clone is a singleton in its sample. V usage is TRBV30 and J usage is TRBJ1-2; D may be TRBD1 (6 bases). Germline V gives CDR1 GTSNPN, CDR2 SVGIG (reference sequence). Trimming left V 0 bases short and J 5 bases short, with 22 bases between. This CDR3 contains 17 residues. CDR3 region: CAWSVQTLETGSYGYTF. CDR3 nucleotides: TGTGCCTGGAGTGTACAGACCCTAGAGACAGGATCTTATGGCTACACCTTC.

The chain recombines TRBV27 with TRBJ1-1, with D possibly matching TRBD1 (5 bases). The CDR3 spans 14 residues. V was clipped by 1 base and J by 3 bases, with 9 bases between them. CDR1 and CDR2 (germline): MNHEY, SMNVEV (reference sequence). The CDR3 region has the DNA TGTGCCAGCAGTTTATGGGGCCGGGACACTGAAGCTTTCTTT. Its translation: CASSLWGRDTEAFF.

The chain is built from TRBV11-1 and TRBJ1-1, with D unclear. From germline, CDR1 is SGHAT and CDR2 FQDESV (reference sequence). CDR3 length equals 15 residues. V dropped 5 bases and J dropped 4 bases, with 17 bases sitting between them. The CDR3 loop is CASSPGFAGSTEAFF. The CDR3 coding sequence is TGTGCCAGCAGCCCAGGATTCGCGGGGAGCACTGAAGCTTTCTTT.